The T cell receptor beta chain under discussion was sequenced for a study of CD8 T cells in Susac syndrome. The V gene end was trimmed by 2 bases and the J gene end by 1 base; junction bases not matched to a gene: 4. Germline V gene sequence: CDR1 MNHEY, CDR2 SVGEGT. This CDR3 is 15 amino acids long. Reverse transcription of about 0.45 to 1 ug RNA was performed with random hexamers. MiXCR, run by TCRdb on the immunoSEQ multiplex PCR reads, gives a single entry per CDR3 protein. The sample lists 150,000 to 200,000 distinct CDR3 sequences, approximately 96% occurring once. The authors sequenced TCR beta from blood CD8+ and CD4+ T cells. In contrast to the negatively isolated CD8+ and CD4+ T cells, TEMRA cells were FACS-enriched.

V gene TRBV6-2 or TRBV6-3 combines with J gene TRBJ1-2, with 7 bases identical to TRBD1. The origin of this receptor is a human donor in good health. Input material: CD4+ T cells from PBMCs. Here the CDR3 DNA reads TGTGCCAGCAGTTACGCGACAGGGATTAACTATGGCTACACCTTC. Residues: CASSYATGINYGYTF.